This TCR beta chain was documented in a study of T cells after yellow fever vaccination. This CDR3 comprises 11 residues. Trimming stripped 6 bases from V and 4 bases from J, with 5 bases between. CDR1 and CDR2 from the germline V gene are SGHRS and YFSETQ. TCRdb re-called the 5' RACE reads with MiXCR, one entry per CDR3 protein. The sample comprises over 300,000 distinct CDR3 sequences, 6.8% of which are singletons, and about a sixth rests with the top ten. The chain links TRBV5-1 to TRBJ2-1, with D uncertain. The material was PBMCs, obtained approximately 40 days after the first yellow fever vaccination. The TCR comes from a man between 18 and 35 years old who received the YFV17D yellow fever vaccine. Here the CDR3 DNA reads TGCGCCAGCACAATTTACAATGAGCAGTTCTTC. It codes for CASTIYNEQFF.